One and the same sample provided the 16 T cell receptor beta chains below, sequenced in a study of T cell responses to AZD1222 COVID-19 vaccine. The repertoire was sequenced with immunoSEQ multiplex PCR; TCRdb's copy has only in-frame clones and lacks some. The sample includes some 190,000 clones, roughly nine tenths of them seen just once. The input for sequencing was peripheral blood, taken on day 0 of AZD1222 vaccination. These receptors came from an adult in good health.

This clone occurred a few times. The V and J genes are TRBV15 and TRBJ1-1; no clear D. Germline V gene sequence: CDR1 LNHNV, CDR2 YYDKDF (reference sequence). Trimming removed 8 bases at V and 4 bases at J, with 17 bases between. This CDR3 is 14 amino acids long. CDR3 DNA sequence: TGTGCCACCGCAAAGGCCCGGTACGGCACTGAAGCTTTCTTT. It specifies CATAKARYGTEAFF. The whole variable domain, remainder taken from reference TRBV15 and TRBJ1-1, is DAMVIQNPRYQVTQFGKPVTLSCSQTLNHNVMYWYQQKSSQAPKLLFHYYDKDFNNEADTPDNFQSRRPNTSFCFLDIRSPGLGDTAMYLCATAKARYGTEAFFGQGTRLTVV.

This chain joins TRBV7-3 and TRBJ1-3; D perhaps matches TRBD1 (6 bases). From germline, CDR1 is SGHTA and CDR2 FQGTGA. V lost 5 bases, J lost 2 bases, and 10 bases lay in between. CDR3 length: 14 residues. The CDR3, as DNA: TGTGCCAGCAGCCCGACAGGCGCTGGAAACACCATATATTTT. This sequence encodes CASSPTGAGNTIYF.

CDR3 amino acids: CASSSGQGGNTEAFF. The CDR3 DNA follows: TGTGCCAGCAGCTCTGGACAGGGGGGTAACACTGAAGCTTTCTTT. The V call is TRBV7-9, the J call TRBJ1-1; the match to TRBD1 covers 10 bases. The CDR3 contains 15 residues. Germline V gene sequence: CDR1 SEHNR, CDR2 FQNEAQ (reference sequence). J was trimmed by 2 bases and V by 4 bases; bases with no gene match: 4.

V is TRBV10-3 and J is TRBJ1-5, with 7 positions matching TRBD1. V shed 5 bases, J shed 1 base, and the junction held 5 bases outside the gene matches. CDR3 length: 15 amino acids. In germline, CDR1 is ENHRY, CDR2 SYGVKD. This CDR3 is CAISKEGASNQPQHF. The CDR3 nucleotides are TGTGCCATCAGTAAGGAGGGGGCGAGCAATCAGCCCCAGCATTTT.

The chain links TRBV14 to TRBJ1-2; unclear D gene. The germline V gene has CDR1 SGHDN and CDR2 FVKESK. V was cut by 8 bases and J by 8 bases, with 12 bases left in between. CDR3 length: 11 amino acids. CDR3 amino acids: CASAGGYGYTF. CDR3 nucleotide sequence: TGTGCCAGCGCTGGCGGGTACGGCTACACCTTC. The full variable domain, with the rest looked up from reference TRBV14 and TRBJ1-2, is EAGVTQFPSHSVIEKGQTVTLRCDPISGHDNLYWYRRVMGKEIKFLLHFVKESKQDESGMPNNRFLAERTGGTYSTLKVQPAELEDSGVYFCASAGGYGYTFGSGTRLTVV.

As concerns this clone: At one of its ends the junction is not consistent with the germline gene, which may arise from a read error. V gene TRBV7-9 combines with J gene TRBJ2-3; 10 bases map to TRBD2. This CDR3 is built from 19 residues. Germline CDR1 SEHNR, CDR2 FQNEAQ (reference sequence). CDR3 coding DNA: TGTGCCAGCAGATTAGTGGAGCGGGGGGGCCCTGCTTACACAGATACGCAGTATTTT. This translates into CASRLVERGGPAYTDTQYF.

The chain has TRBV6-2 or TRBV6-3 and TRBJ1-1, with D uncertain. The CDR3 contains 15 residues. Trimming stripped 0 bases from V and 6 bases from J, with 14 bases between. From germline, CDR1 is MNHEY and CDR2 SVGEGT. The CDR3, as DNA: TGTGCCAGCAGTTACTCGAGGAAATGGCCACCTGAAGCTTTCTTT. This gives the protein CASSYSRKWPPEAFF.

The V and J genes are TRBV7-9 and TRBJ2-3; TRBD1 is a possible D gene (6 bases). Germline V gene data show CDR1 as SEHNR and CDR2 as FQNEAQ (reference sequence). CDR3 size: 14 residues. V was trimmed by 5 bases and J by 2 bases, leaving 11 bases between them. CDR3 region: CASSHRTDTDTQYF. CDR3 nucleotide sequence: TGTGCCAGCAGCCATAGGACAGACACAGATACGCAGTATTTT.

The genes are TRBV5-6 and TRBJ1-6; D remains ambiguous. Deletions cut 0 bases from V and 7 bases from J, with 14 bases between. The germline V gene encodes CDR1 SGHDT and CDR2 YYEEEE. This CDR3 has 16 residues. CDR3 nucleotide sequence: TGTGCCAGCAGCTTGGACTTGGCCGGATTAAATTCACCCCTCCACTTT. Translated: CASSLDLAGLNSPLHF.

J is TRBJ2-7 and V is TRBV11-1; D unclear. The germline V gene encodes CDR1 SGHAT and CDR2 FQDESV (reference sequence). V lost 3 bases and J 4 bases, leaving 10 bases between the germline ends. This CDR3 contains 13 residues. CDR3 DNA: TGTGCCAGCAGCTTCAGGTTCAGGTACGAGCAGTACTTC. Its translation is CASSFRFRYEQYF.

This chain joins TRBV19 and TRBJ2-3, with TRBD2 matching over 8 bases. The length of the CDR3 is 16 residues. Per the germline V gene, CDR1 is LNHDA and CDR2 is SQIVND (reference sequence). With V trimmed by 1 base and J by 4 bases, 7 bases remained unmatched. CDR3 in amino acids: CASSIGPGGPADTQYF. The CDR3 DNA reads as TGTGCCAGTAGTATAGGCCCGGGGGGGCCCGCAGATACGCAGTATTTT.

The CDR3 loop is CSVGGRAAVETQYF. CDR3 bases: TGCAGCGTGGGTGGCAGGGCGGCCGTAGAGACCCAGTACTTC. The chain combines TRBV29-1 with TRBJ2-5; possibly TRBD1 for D (5 bases). Trimming took 6 bases from V and 4 from J, leaving 18 bases between them. In germline, CDR1 is SQVTM, CDR2 ANQGSEA. CDR3 length: 14 residues.

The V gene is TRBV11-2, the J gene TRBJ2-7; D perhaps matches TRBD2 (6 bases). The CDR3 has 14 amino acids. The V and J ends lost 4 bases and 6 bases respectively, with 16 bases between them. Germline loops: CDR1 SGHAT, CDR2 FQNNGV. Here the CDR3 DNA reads TGTGCCAGCAGCTCATTCCGGGAACTAGCCGAGCAGTACGTC. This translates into CASSSFRELAEQYV.

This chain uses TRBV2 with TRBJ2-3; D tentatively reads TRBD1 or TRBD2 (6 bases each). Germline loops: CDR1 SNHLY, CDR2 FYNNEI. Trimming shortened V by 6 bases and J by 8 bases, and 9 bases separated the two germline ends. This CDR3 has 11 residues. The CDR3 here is CASRPGATQYF. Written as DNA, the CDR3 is TGTGCCAGCAGGCCGGGGGCTACGCAGTATTTT.

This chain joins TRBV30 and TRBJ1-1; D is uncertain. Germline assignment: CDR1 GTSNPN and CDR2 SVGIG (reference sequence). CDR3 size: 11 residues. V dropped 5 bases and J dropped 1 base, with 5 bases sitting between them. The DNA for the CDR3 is TGTGCCTGGGGGCAGAACACTGAAGCTTTCTTT. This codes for CAWGQNTEAFF.

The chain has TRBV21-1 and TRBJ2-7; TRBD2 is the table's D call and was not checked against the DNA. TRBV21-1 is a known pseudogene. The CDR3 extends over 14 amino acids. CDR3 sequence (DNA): TGTGCCAGCAGCAAATGGTCCCCCGAGGGCGAGCAGTACGTC. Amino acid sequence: CASSKWSPEGEQYV.